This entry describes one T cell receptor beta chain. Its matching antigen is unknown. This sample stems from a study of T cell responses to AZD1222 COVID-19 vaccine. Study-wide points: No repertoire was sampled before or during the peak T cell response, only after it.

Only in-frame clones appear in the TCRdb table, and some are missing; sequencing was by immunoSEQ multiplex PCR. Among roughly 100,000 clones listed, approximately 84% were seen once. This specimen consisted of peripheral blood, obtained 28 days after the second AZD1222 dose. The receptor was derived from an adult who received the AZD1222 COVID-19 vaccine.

The CDR3 bases are TGTGCCAGCTCACCAGACAGGGAAGAGACCCAGTACTTC. This translates into CASSPDREETQYF. This chain links TRBV18 with TRBJ2-5; 7 bases line up with TRBD1. The CDR3 is 13 residues long. Germline loops: CDR1 KGHSH, CDR2 LQKENI. After removal of 2 bases from V and 3 bases from J, the junction contained 0 bases not matched to a gene.